The present T cell receptor (beta chain) was sequenced within a study of Ad26.COV2.S vaccination and SARS-CoV-2 variants. In the study overall: The COV1001 Ad26.COV2.S trial arm included the donor. Ad26.COV2.S was injected intramuscularly once or twice, 56 days apart. Findings and limits, study-wide: The study found higher spike-specific TCR breadth in vaccine than placebo recipients.

TCRdb's table, derived via immunoSEQ multiplex PCR, lists solely in-frame clones and lacks some. The repertoire holds under 250,000 clones, with roughly 89% as singletons. Described treatment: roughly 19 received Ad26.COV2.S at low or high dose, single or two shots; 5 received placebo; per-sample allocation not given. Sampling happened 63 days after the first vaccine or placebo injection. The CDR3 has 15 amino acids. V lost 4 bases to trimming and J lost 5 bases, with 16 bases between them. Germline CDR1 and CDR2: MNHEY and SVGEGT. About this clone: Its antigen is unidentified.

The sample was peripheral blood, taken in a trial of Ad26.COV2.S vaccine versus placebo. The V call is TRBV6-2 or TRBV6-3, the J call TRBJ2-3; D possibly matches TRBD1 or TRBD2 (7 bases each). The origin of this receptor is a person between 18 and 59 years old who received the Ad26.COV2.S COVID-19 vaccine or a placebo. The CDR3 loop reads CASSFPSRGGDTQYF. Written as DNA, the CDR3 is TGTGCCAGCAGTTTCCCTTCCAGGGGGGGAGATACGCAGTATTTT.